Presented here are 29 T cell receptor beta chains from one specimen sequenced in a study of T-cell memory formation after mild COVID-19. TCRdb reprocessed the 5' RACE reads via MiXCR and lists one record per CDR3 protein. The sample contains some 310,000 distinct CDR3 sequences, 20% to 25% of which appear only once. Material for sequencing was PBMCs or a T cell subset sorted from them (not recorded which). Receptors were obtained from a man between 18 and 29 years old who had mild COVID-19 (a few samples of this study predate the infection). Cell type and time point are not known.

The sample holds a few counts of this clonotype. The chain combines TRBV12-3 or TRBV12-4 with TRBJ2-5, with 7 bases matching TRBD2. The J segment lost 4 bases and the V segment lost 4 bases, leaving 6 bases of the junction unmatched. This CDR3 comprises 14 residues. The CDR3: CASSSSTSLETQYF. CDR3 nucleotide sequence: TGTGCCAGCAGTTCGTCGACTAGCTTAGAGACCCAGTACTTC.

Only a few counts were recorded for this clonotype. The V call is TRBV6-2 or TRBV6-3, the J call TRBJ2-5; a possible D gene is TRBD2 (5 bases). The CDR3 consists of 13 residues. V dropped 2 bases and J dropped 3 bases, with 7 bases sitting between them. Germline CDR1 is MNHEY and CDR2 is SVGEGT. The CDR3 here is CASSYGREETQYF. Here the CDR3 DNA reads TGTGCCAGCAGTTACGGGAGAGAAGAGACCCAGTACTTC.

V usage is TRBV2 and J usage is TRBJ1-1; D gene uncertain. V shed 1 base and J shed 4 bases, with 13 bases lying between them. The CDR3 sequence is 15 residues long. Germline V gene sequence: CDR1 SNHLY, CDR2 FYNNEI. CDR3 in amino acids: CASSEVWGVGTEAFF. The CDR3 nucleotides read TGTGCCAGCAGTGAAGTTTGGGGAGTGGGCACTGAAGCTTTCTTT.

The chain uses TRBV2 and TRBJ2-3, with 7 bases that match TRBD2. Germline lookup yields CDR1 SNHLY and CDR2 FYNNEI. With 2 bases clipped from V and 0 bases from J, the junction kept 11 bases outside the gene matches. The CDR3 spans 18 residues. CDR3 nucleotide sequence: TGTGCCAGCAGTGAATATGGCGGGGGTCCCCTAAGCACAGATACGCAGTATTTT. It specifies CASSEYGGGPLSTDTQYF.

This clonotype came up a few times. CDR3: CSAREAGGTDTQYF. CDR3 DNA sequence: TGCAGTGCTAGAGAAGCGGGGGGCACAGATACGCAGTATTTT. The gene calls are TRBV20-1 and TRBJ2-3; 8 bases align to TRBD2. The CDR3 loop spans 14 amino acids. The germline V gene has CDR1 DFQATT and CDR2 SNEGSKA (reference sequence). J lost 1 base, V lost 0 bases, and 0 bases had no gene match.

This clonotype was seen a few times. The CDR3 sequence is CASSREGRVEKLFF. The CDR3 DNA sequence: TGTGCCAGCAGTAGGGAAGGACGGGTTGAAAAACTGTTTTTT. The V gene is TRBV6-6, the J gene TRBJ1-4; no definite D call. V was cut by 5 bases and J by 7 bases, with 14 bases left in between. CDR3 length: 14 residues. CDR1 and CDR2 (germline): MNHNY, SVGAGI (reference sequence).

Only a few counts were recorded for this clonotype. CDR3 nucleotide sequence: TGTGCCACCAGCAGAGATCGGGGGGCAGGTGAAAAACTGTTTTTT. Protein sequence: CATSRDRGAGEKLFF. This chain connects TRBV15 to TRBJ1-4; possible D gene TRBD1, 6 bases. V was trimmed by 0 bases and J by 7 bases, leaving 12 bases between them. The CDR3 totals 15 residues. Germline CDR1 LNHNV, CDR2 YYDKDF (reference sequence).

This chain uses TRBV7-8 with TRBJ2-1; D possibly corresponds to TRBD1 (6 bases). Trimming shortened V by 3 bases and J by 12 bases, and 18 bases separated the two germline ends. Germline V lookup: CDR1 SGHVS, CDR2 FQNEAQ. The CDR3 covers 14 residues. CDR3 nucleotide sequence: TGTGCCAGCAGCTTTCTTTTAGGGGGAATCGGGCAGTTCTTC. Translated, it gives CASSFLLGGIGQFF.

This clonotype appeared many times. V usage is TRBV28 and J usage is TRBJ2-3; TRBD2 matches at 8 bases. The CDR3 consists of 14 residues. From germline, CDR1 is MDHEN and CDR2 SYDVKM. J was trimmed by 1 base and V by 10 bases; bases with no gene match: 7. This chain's CDR3 is CATGGAGGTDTQYF. The CDR3 DNA sequence: TGTGCCACCGGGGGGGCGGGTGGCACAGATACGCAGTATTTT.

The chain employs TRBV5-1 and TRBJ2-2; D may be TRBD2 (5 bases). The germline CDR1 and CDR2 sequences are SGHRS and YFSETQ. The CDR3 is 13 residues long. V lost 6 bases and J lost 6, with 12 bases in between. Here the CDR3 reads CASNLYGAGELFF. CDR3 coding DNA: TGCGCCAGCAACTTATACGGGGCCGGGGAGCTGTTTTTT.

J is TRBJ2-4 and V is TRBV6-2 or TRBV6-3; TRBD2 matches at 8 bases. V lost 4 bases, J lost 5 bases, and 1 base stayed unmatched. CDR3 length: 13 amino acids. Germline V gives CDR1 MNHEY, CDR2 SVGEGT. The CDR3 sequence: CASSWTSQNIQYF. CDR3 sequence (DNA): TGTGCCAGCAGTTGGACTAGCCAAAACATTCAGTACTTC.

V usage is TRBV7-3 and J usage is TRBJ2-5, with 10 bases lining up with TRBD1. This CDR3 has 16 residues. The junction had 8 bases not matched to a gene; V was cut back by 5 bases and J by 2 bases. The germline CDR1 and CDR2 sequences are SGHTA and FQGTGA. The CDR3 sequence: CASSKGQGGSQETQYF. The DNA for the CDR3 is TGTGCCAGCAGCAAAGGACAGGGGGGCTCTCAAGAGACCCAGTACTTC.

The chain links TRBV6-5 to TRBJ2-7, with TRBD1 matching over 8 bases. The V gene's germline CDR1 is MNHEY and CDR2 SVGAGI. The trim removed 0 bases at V and 2 bases at J, leaving 3 bases unmatched. CDR3 size: 15 residues. For the CDR3, the DNA is TGTGCCAGCAGTTACTCGGGACAGGATACCTACGAGCAGTACTTC. Amino acid sequence: CASSYSGQDTYEQYF.

The CDR3 DNA reads TGTGCCAGCAGTTCAGGCAGGCCTTTATTGGCCGGGGAGCTGTTTTTT. Encoded protein: CASSSGRPLLAGELFF. The V and J genes are TRBV6-5 and TRBJ2-2, with D hard to call. Germline CDR1 MNHEY, CDR2 SVGAGI. With 4 bases removed from V and 6 bases from J, the gap between germline ends came to 18 bases. The CDR3 has 16 residues.

The chain employs TRBV12-3 or TRBV12-4 and TRBJ2-7; the D gene is possibly TRBD1 (5 bases). V was cut by 6 bases and J by 2 bases, with 14 bases left in between. The CDR3 length is 14 residues. The CDR3 coding sequence is TGTGCCAGCAGCTGGGCAGGGCTCCCCTACGAGCAGTACTTC. It yields the protein CASSWAGLPYEQYF.

The chain carries TRBV6-5 and TRBJ2-1; D is uncertain. CDR3 length equals 11 residues. Germline V gives CDR1 MNHEY, CDR2 SVGAGI. Trimming removed 6 bases at V and 7 bases at J, with 7 bases between. In nucleotides, the CDR3 is TGTGCCAGCAGAAACCGTAATGAGCAGTTCTTC. This codes for CASRNRNEQFF.

This clonotype has more than one count but fewer than ten. This sequence joins TRBV10-3 and TRBJ1-1, with D uncertain. The V gene lost 2 bases and the J gene lost 1 base, with 5 bases spanning the gap. The CDR3 covers 13 residues. Germline V lookup: CDR1 ENHRY, CDR2 SYGVKD. The CDR3 loop reads CAISEVGNTEAFF. Written as DNA, the CDR3 is TGTGCCATCAGTGAGGTGGGGAACACTGAAGCTTTCTTT.

This chain joins TRBV7-3 and TRBJ2-7, with D possibly being TRBD2 (7 bases). This CDR3 is built from 14 residues. V was clipped by 5 bases and J by 2 bases, with 13 bases between them. Germline-derived CDR1 and CDR2 are SGHTA and FQGTGA. DNA of the CDR3: TGTGCCAGCAGCCTCGGGGGGCCGGCCTACGAGCAGTACGTC. Amino acids: CASSLGGPAYEQYV.

This chain links TRBV25-1 with TRBJ1-4, with D possibly being TRBD1 (5 bases). Per germline, CDR1 MGHDK and CDR2 SYGVNS. The CDR3 is 16 amino acids. V lost 2 bases, J lost 10 bases, and 20 bases lay in between. CDR3 in amino acids: CASSEGGGARFGKLFF. The CDR3 nucleotides are TGTGCCAGCAGTGAAGGTGGGGGTGCCCGTTTCGGAAAACTGTTTTTT.

This clonotype was observed a handful of times. The chain links TRBV10-3 to TRBJ2-3, with unresolved D. The CDR3 length is 15 residues. In germline, CDR1 is ENHRY, CDR2 SYGVKD. V lost 3 bases and J lost 1, with 11 bases in between. As DNA, the CDR3 is TGTGCCATCAGTGAAGGAGAGAGTGGCACAGATACGCAGTATTTT. This gives the protein CAISEGESGTDTQYF.

The V gene is TRBV7-2, the J gene TRBJ1-1; D ambiguous. The V gene's germline CDR1 is SGHTA and CDR2 FQGNSA. CDR3 size: 13 residues. The germline V and J ends were trimmed by 4 bases and 1 base, with 7 bases remaining between them. CDR3 nucleotide sequence: TGTGCCAGCAGCTCCTCGGGGAACACTGAAGCTTTCTTT. Protein product: CASSSSGNTEAFF.

This clonotype was seen at least ten times. CDR3 DNA sequence: TGTGCCAGCAGCTTCGGGGGAGGCTATGGCTACACCTTC. It encodes CASSFGGGYGYTF. The chain links TRBV5-4 to TRBJ1-2; a possible D gene is TRBD1 (5 bases). CDR1 is SGHNT, CDR2 YYREEE, per germline (reference sequence). The germline V and J ends were trimmed by 2 bases and 4 bases, with 9 bases remaining between them. This CDR3 is 13 amino acids long.

V gene TRBV5-1 combines with J gene TRBJ1-4; 9 bases fit TRBD1. The CDR3 covers 14 residues. Germline V gives CDR1 SGHRS, CDR2 YFSETQ. With V trimmed by 4 bases and J by 8 bases, 6 bases remained unmatched. CDR3 in amino acids: CASSNGDREEKLFF. CDR3 sequence (DNA): TGCGCCAGCAGCAACGGGGACAGGGAAGAAAAACTGTTTTTT.

V gene TRBV20-1 combines with J gene TRBJ1-2, with a tentative D call TRBD1 (5 bases). Germline lookup yields CDR1 DFQATT and CDR2 SNEGSKA (reference sequence). V shed 7 bases and J shed 3 bases, with 21 bases lying between them. The CDR3 runs to 15 residues. The DNA of the CDR3 is TGCAGTGGGGTCGATCGGGACTTGGGGGACTATGGCTACACCTTC. Its translation: CSGVDRDLGDYGYTF.

The chain uses TRBV7-6 and TRBJ1-5; D ambiguous. V was cut by 1 base and J by 0 bases, with 7 bases left in between. Germline V CDR1 and CDR2: SGHVS, FNYEAQ. The CDR3 sequence is 15 residues long. CDR3 sequence: CASSLGAGSNQPQHF. CDR3 sequence (DNA): TGTGCCAGCAGCTTAGGGGCGGGTAGCAATCAGCCCCAGCATTTT.

Ten or more counts support this clonotype. V usage is TRBV7-2 and J usage is TRBJ2-3; D is undetermined. Looked up from germline, CDR1 is SGHTA and CDR2 is FQGNSA. Trimming took off 1 base at V and 5 bases at J, with 7 bases between the two ends. This CDR3 is 13 amino acids long. In DNA form, the CDR3 reads TGTGCCAGCAGCTTAGATATTAGAGATACGCAGTATTTT. Protein: CASSLDIRDTQYF.

This clonotype was counted a few times. The V gene is TRBV4-1, the J gene TRBJ2-1; no reliable D call. Germline CDR1 and CDR2: MGHRA and YSYEKL. V was shortened by 4 bases and J by 9 bases, with 19 bases between the two germline ends. The CDR3 spans 15 residues. The CDR3 sequence: CASSRLRVPAFEQFF. In DNA form, the CDR3 reads TGCGCCAGCAGCCGCCTCCGGGTCCCGGCCTTTGAGCAGTTCTTC.

This clonotype has a handful of counts. The chain is built from TRBV7-2 and TRBJ1-1, with TRBD1 identical over 7 bases. With 8 bases clipped from V and 7 bases from J, the junction kept 13 bases outside the gene matches. This CDR3 region has 14 residues. Germline loops: CDR1 SGHTA, CDR2 FQGNSA. CDR3 bases: TGTGCCAGCGTTCCGCAGCCGGGACAGATTGAAGCTTTCTTT. The encoded protein is CASVPQPGQIEAFF.

The chain is built from TRBV11-2 and TRBJ2-1; D is tentatively TRBD1 or TRBD2 (5 bases each). The germline V gene encodes CDR1 SGHAT and CDR2 FQNNGV. This CDR3 spans 15 amino acids. Trimming removed 3 bases from V and 7 bases from J, with 16 bases in between. Written as DNA, the CDR3 is TGTGCCAGCAGCTTCTGGGGGAGAGTAGGAAATGAGCAGTTCTTC. It yields the protein CASSFWGRVGNEQFF.